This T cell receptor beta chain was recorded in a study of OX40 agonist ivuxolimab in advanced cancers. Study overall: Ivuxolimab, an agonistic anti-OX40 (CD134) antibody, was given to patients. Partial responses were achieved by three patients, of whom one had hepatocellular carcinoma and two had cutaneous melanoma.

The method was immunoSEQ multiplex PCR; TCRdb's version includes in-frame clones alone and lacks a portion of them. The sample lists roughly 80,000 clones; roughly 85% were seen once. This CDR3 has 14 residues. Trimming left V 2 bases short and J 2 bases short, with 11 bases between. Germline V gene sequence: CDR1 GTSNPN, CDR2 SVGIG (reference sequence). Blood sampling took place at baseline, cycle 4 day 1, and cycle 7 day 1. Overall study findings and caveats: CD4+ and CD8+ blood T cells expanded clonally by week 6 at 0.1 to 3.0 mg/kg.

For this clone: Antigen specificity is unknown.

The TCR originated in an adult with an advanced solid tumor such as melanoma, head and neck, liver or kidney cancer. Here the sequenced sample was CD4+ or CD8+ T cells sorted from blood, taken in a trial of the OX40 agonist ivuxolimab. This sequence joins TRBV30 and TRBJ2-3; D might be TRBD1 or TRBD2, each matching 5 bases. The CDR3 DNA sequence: TGTGCCTGGAGTTCGGTAGGGACCACAGATACGCAGTATTTT. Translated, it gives CAWSSVGTTDTQYF.